A single sample gave rise to the 4 T cell receptor beta chains below, sequenced in a study of spatial heterogeneity in lung cancer. One entry per CDR3 protein, called by TCRdb with MiXCR from the 5' RACE reads. The sample lists roughly 15,000 distinct CDR3 sequences; around 8% were seen once. Time point reported: sample taken at primary tumor resection. From tumor, nontumor lung or frozen PBMC, whole RNA was taken unsorted for sequencing. The sample here was PBMCs, taken at surgery. These receptors were collected from a female donor with early-stage non-small cell lung cancer.

This clonotype was found many times. The chain carries TRBV5-1 and TRBJ1-5; unclear D gene. The CDR3 spans 14 residues. Germline V gene lookup returns CDR1 SGHRS and CDR2 YFSETQ. V was pared by 0 bases and J by 5 bases, with 9 bases between. CDR3 sequence (DNA): TGCGCCAGCAGCTTGGACAGCTCGTATCAGCCCCAGCATTTT. The encoded protein is CASSLDSSYQPQHF.

Many counts were recorded for this clonotype. The chain has TRBV18 and TRBJ2-2; 12 positions match TRBD2. The CDR3 sequence is 16 residues long. Germline V gene sequence: CDR1 KGHSH, CDR2 LQKENI. J gave up 4 bases and V 3 bases, and 3 bases lay outside the gene matches. CDR3 sequence (DNA): TGTGCCAGCTCACCGAGACTAGCGGGAGTCACCGGGGAGCTGTTTTTT. This sequence encodes CASSPRLAGVTGELFF. The full variable domain, in which reference TRBV18 and TRBJ2-2 provide the parts outside the CDR3, is NAGVMQNPRHLVRRRGQEARLRCSPMKGHSHVYWYRQLPEEGLKFMVYLQKENIIDESGMPKERFSAEFPKEGPSILRIQQVVRGDSAAYFCASSPRLAGVTGELFFGEGSRLTVL.

This clonotype was detected a few times. V and J are TRBV11-2 and TRBJ2-3; unclear D gene. The CDR3 totals 16 residues. Germline CDR1 SGHAT, CDR2 FQNNGV. Deletions cut 11 bases from V and 1 base from J, with 22 bases between. In DNA, the CDR3 is TGTGCCGTGAAGTTGGACGGAAGGCAGCGCACAGATACGCAGTATTTT. It encodes CAVKLDGRQRTDTQYF.

Many counts were recorded for this clonotype. This sequence joins TRBV18 and TRBJ2-1; 12 bases match TRBD2. The CDR3 totals 16 residues. After removal of 2 bases from V and 4 bases from J, the junction contained 3 bases not matched to a gene. CDR1 and CDR2 (germline): KGHSH, LQKENI. CDR3 loop: CASSPKLAGGYNEQFF. In DNA, the CDR3 is TGTGCCAGCTCACCAAAGCTAGCGGGGGGGTACAATGAGCAGTTCTTC.